Listed here is a single T cell receptor beta chain. This record belongs to a study of shared clonotypes between healthy human individuals. The CDR3 has 14 amino acids. The V gene lost 5 bases and the J gene lost 0 bases, with 11 bases spanning the gap. CDR1 is MDHEN, CDR2 SYDVKM, per germline. TCRdb's copy holds only in-frame clones and misses some; the assay was immunoSEQ multiplex PCR. The sample lists about 1 million clones, under 80% occurring once. The source of this sequence is a man aged 18 to 29 in good health. Sequenced material: memory CD4+ T cells sorted from blood. Subset meaning: CD45RA-negative fraction. The chain couples TRBV28 to TRBJ2-7, with a tentative D call TRBD2 (6 bases). CDR3 bases: TGTGCCAGCAGTGCGGCGGACTACTCCTACGAGCAGTACTTC. This codes for CASSAADYSYEQYF.